What follows are 4 T cell receptor beta chains derived from one specimen sequenced in a study of blood T cell repertoires in COVID-19. Assay: immunoSEQ multiplex PCR; the TCRdb copy retains only in-frame clones and omits some. Here the sample spans more than 150,000 clones, roughly 88% being singletons. Material: PBMCs or T cells enriched from blood (not recorded which). These receptors were collected from a woman aged 60-75 years who had recovered from COVID-19.

This chain links TRBV19 with TRBJ2-1, with D perhaps TRBD2 (6 bases). The CDR3 runs to 14 residues. Germline lookup yields CDR1 LNHDA and CDR2 SQIVND (reference sequence). V lost 4 bases to trimming and J lost 6 bases, with 13 bases between them. CDR3 loop: CASSRDLGINEQFF. As DNA, the CDR3 is TGTGCCAGTAGTAGGGACTTAGGAATCAATGAGCAGTTCTTC.

The chain combines TRBV5-1 with TRBJ2-3, with 8 positions matching TRBD1. The CDR3 runs 17 residues. The V and J ends lost 1 base and 1 base, in that order; junction bases with no gene match: 8. Germline V CDR1 and CDR2: SGHRS, YFSETQ. The CDR3 reads CASSLLPGQGGTDTQYF. For the CDR3, the DNA is TGCGCCAGCAGCTTGCTCCCCGGACAGGGAGGCACAGATACGCAGTATTTT.

The rearrangement links TRBV5-1 to TRBJ1-3; 9 nucleotides align to TRBD1. V shed 4 bases and J 1 base; nucleotides not matched to a gene: 6. The germline V gene encodes CDR1 SGHRS and CDR2 YFSETQ. The CDR3 has 16 amino acids. CDR3 region: CASSIGTGLSGNTIYF. CDR3 bases: TGCGCCAGCAGCATCGGGACAGGGTTATCTGGAAACACCATATATTTT.

The rearrangement links TRBV27 to TRBJ2-1, with 7 bases matching TRBD1. V was clipped by 1 base and J by 0 bases; unmatched bases: 9. The germline V gene has CDR1 MNHEY and CDR2 SMNVEV (reference sequence). The CDR3 totals 18 residues. The CDR3 sequence: CASSLFRQGRFSYNEQFF. For the CDR3, the DNA is TGTGCCAGCAGTTTATTTCGACAGGGCCGTTTCTCCTACAATGAGCAGTTCTTC.